This T cell receptor (beta chain) originates from a study of T cell repertoires in cytomegalovirus infection. Whole-study context: Both a matching HLA type and CMV infection were indicated by public TCR beta signatures.

Study outcomes and limitations: CMV carriers having the relevant HLA were flagged by cumulative public TCR beta family frequency. The ex vivo response was dominated by HLA-C-restricted CMV-specific TCR beta clonotypes.

At least ten counts were recorded for this clonotype. No antigen is known for it. TCRdb reprocessed the reads via MiXCR and lists one record per CDR3 protein. Of approximately 200,000 distinct CDR3 sequences in the sample, about 23% were seen once. The CDR3 extends over 12 amino acids. CDR1 and CDR2 (germline): SGHNT, YYREEE (reference sequence). V lost 3 bases and J lost 14; bases outside the gene matches: 10. Sequencing input: CD8+ T cells from PBMCs. V and J are TRBV5-4 and TRBJ1-2, with 7 positions matching TRBD1. This receptor was obtained from a human donor in good health (CMV status not recorded). Some clones in this sample may be carry-over from other donors' samples. As DNA, the CDR3 is TGTGCCAGCAGCTACGGGACAGAGGGCGAAACCTTC. Translation gives CASSYGTEGETF.